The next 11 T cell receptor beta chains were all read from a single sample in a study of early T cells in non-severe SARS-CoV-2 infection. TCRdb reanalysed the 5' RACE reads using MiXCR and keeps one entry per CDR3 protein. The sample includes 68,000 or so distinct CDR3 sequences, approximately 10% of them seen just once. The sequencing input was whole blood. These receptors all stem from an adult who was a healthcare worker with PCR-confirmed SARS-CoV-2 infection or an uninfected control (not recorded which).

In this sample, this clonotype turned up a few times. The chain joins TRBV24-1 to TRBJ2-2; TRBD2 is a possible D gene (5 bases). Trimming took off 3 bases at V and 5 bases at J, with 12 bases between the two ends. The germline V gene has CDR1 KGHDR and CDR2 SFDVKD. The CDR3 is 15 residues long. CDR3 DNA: TGTGCCACCAGTGATGGGGAGCGAGAAACCGGGGAGCTGTTTTTT. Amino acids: CATSDGERETGELFF.

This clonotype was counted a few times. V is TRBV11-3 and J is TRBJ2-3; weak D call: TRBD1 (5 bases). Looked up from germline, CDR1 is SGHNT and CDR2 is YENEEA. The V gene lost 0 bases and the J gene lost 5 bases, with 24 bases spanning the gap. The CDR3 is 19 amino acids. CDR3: CASSLEGWGPGYNRDTQYF. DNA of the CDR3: TGTGCCAGCAGCTTAGAGGGCTGGGGCCCAGGCTACAACCGAGATACGCAGTATTTT.

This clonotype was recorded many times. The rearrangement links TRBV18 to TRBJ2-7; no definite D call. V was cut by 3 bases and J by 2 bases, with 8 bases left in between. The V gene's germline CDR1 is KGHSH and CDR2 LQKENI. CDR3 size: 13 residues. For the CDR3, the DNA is TGTGCCAGCTCACCGGCGGCCGCCTACGAGCAGTACTTC. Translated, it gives CASSPAAAYEQYF.

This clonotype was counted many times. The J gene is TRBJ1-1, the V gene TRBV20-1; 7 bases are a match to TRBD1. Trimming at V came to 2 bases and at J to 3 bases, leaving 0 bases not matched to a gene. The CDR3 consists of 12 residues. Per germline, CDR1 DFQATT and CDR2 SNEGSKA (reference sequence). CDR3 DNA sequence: TGCAGTGCTAGACAGGGGGACACTGAAGCTTTCTTT. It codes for CSARQGDTEAFF.

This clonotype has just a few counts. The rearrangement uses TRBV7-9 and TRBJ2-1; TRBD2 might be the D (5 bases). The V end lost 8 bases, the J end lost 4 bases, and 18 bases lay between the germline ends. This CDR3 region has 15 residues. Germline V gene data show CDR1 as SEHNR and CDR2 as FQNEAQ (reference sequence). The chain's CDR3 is CASRRGWAEYNEQFF. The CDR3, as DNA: TGTGCCAGCCGACGGGGATGGGCCGAATACAATGAGCAGTTCTTC.

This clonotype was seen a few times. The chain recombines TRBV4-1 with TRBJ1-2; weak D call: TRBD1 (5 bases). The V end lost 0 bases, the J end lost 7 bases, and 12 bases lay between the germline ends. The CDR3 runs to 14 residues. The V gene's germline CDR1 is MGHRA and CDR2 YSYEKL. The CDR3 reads CASSQENRRGGYTF. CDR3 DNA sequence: TGCGCCAGCAGCCAAGAGAACCGGAGGGGTGGCTACACCTTC.

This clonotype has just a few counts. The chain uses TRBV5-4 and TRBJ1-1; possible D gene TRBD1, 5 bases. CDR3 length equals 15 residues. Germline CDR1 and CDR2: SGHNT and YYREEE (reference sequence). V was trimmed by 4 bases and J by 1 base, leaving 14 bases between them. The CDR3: CASSVGKQGNTEAFF. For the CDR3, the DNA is TGTGCCAGCAGCGTGGGTAAGCAGGGGAACACTGAAGCTTTCTTT. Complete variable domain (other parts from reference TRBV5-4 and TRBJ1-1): ETGVTQSPTHLIKTRGQQVTLRCSSQSGHNTVSWYQQALGQGPQFIFQYYREEENGRGNFPPRFSGLQFPNYSSELNVNALELDDSALYLCASSVGKQGNTEAFFGQGTRLTVV.

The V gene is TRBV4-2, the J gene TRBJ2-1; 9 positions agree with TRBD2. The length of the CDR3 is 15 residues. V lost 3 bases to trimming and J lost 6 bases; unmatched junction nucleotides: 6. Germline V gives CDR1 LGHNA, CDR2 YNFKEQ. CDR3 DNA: TGTGCCAGCAGCCAGAGGGGTAGCGGGAGCAATGAGCAGTTCTTC. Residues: CASSQRGSGSNEQFF.

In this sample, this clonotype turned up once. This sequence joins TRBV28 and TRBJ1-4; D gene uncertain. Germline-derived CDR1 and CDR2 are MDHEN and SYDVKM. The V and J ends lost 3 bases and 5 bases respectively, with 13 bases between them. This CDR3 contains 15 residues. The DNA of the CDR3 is TGTGCCAGCAGTTTTCCGGGCGGAGGGAATGAAAAACTGTTTTTT. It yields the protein CASSFPGGGNEKLFF.

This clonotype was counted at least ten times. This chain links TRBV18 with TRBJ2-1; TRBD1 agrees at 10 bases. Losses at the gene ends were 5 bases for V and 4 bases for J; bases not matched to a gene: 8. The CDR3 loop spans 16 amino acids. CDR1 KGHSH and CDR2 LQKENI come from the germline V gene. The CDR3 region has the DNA TGTGCCAGCTCATCCCGACAGGGGGCGCGGTACAATGAGCAGTTCTTC. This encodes CASSSRQGARYNEQFF.

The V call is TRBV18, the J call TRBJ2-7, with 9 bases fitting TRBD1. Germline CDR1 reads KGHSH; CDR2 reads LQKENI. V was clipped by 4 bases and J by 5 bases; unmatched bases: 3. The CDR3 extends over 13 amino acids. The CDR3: CASSRDRDDEQYF. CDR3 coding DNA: TGTGCCAGCTCACGGGACAGGGACGACGAGCAGTACTTC.